The rows below give T cell receptor beta chains drawn from one sample of a study of shared clonotypes between healthy human individuals. The assay was immunoSEQ multiplex PCR, and TCRdb's table has in-frame clones only and misses some. The sample consists of about 2.1 million clones, roughly 95% of them appearing once. Sequences were obtained from naive CD8+ T cells from PBMCs. The receptors here all came from a man aged 18-30 years in good health. Some clones in this sample may be carry-over from other donors' samples. CDR3s include the opening cysteine and the closing phenylalanine or tryptophan. Each record gives: V gene, clone size, D gene, J gene, CDR3 protein, CDR3 DNA. A D gene is named only where the DNA matches it firmly. Clone size is given for some rows only: seen once, a few or many times, or a class if the clone is expanded.

>TRBV29-1|.|TRBD1|TRBJ1-1
CSVRTGGDTFF
TGCAGCGTGAGGACAGGGGGCGATACTTTCTTT
>TRBV19|once|.|TRBJ1-5
CASSPLPRTAGNQPQHF
TGTGCCAGTAGTCCCCTGCCCAGGACGGCAGGAAATCAGCCCCAGCATTTT
>TRBV28|.|.|TRBJ2-7
CASSPAYEQYF
TGTGCCAGCAGCCCTGCCTACGAGCAGTACTTC
>TRBV4-3|.|.|TRBJ2-7
CASSQGRAESYEQYF
TGCGCCAGCAGCCAAGGTAGGGCGGAATCCTACGAGCAGTACTTC
>TRBV27|.|TRBD1|TRBJ2-7
CASRRQGTYEQYF
TGTGCCAGCAGGAGACAGGGAACCTACGAGCAGTACTTC
>TRBV23-1|.|.|TRBJ2-5
CASSPTVSGTQYF
TGCGCCAGCAGTCCGACGGTCAGTGGGACCCAGTACTTC
>TRBV2|.|.|TRBJ2-7
CASRLSVTGTSYEQYF
TGTGCCAGCAGGTTAAGCGTGACAGGGACTTCCTACGAGCAGTACTTC
>TRBV29-1|few|TRBD2|TRBJ2-2
CSVEASGSPGELFF
TGCAGCGTTGAGGCTAGCGGGAGCCCCGGGGAGCTGTTTTTT
>TRBV7-6|few|TRBD1|TRBJ1-2
CASSLPTGGKWDGYTF
TGTGCCAGCAGCTTACCTACAGGGGGCAAGTGGGATGGCTACACCTTC
>TRBV28|.|.|TRBJ2-1
CASSLSSNEQFF
TGTGCCAGCAGTTTATCTAGTAATGAGCAGTTCTTC
>TRBV4-1|.|.|TRBJ1-2
CASSQKDTNYGYTF
TGCGCCAGCAGCCAAAAGGACACAAACTATGGCTACACCTTC
>TRBV9|.|TRBD2|TRBJ2-7
CASSVEGSGYEQYF
TGTGCCAGCAGCGTAGAAGGTAGCGGGTACGAGCAGTACTTC
>TRBV5-4|.|TRBD2|TRBJ2-2
CASSLRRERTGELFF
TGTGCCAGCAGCTTGAGGCGGGAGCGCACCGGGGAGCTGTTTTTT
>TRBV7-2|.|.|TRBJ2-7
CASSQPGQYYEQYF
TGTGCCAGCAGCCAACCGGGACAATACTACGAGCAGTACTTC
>TRBV28|once|TRBD1|TRBJ2-7
CASSPGTGAYEQYF
TGTGCCAGCAGTCCCGGGACAGGGGCCTACGAGCAGTACTTC
>TRBV7-9|.|.|TRBJ2-7
CASSGGTEAPYEQYF
TGTGCCAGCAGCGGAGGGACAGAAGCCCCCTACGAGCAGTACTTC
>TRBV6-4|.|TRBD1|TRBJ2-2
CASSAGQGDLTGELFF
TGTGCCAGCAGTGCTGGACAGGGCGATTTGACCGGGGAGCTGTTTTTT
>TRBV28|.|.|TRBJ1-5
CASSPPGQGKNQPQHF
TGTGCCAGCAGTCCCCCGGGTCAGGGCAAGAATCAGCCCCAGCATTTT
>TRBV19|.|.|TRBJ2-5
CASSILSQETQYF
TGTGCCAGTAGTATTTTGAGCCAAGAGACCCAGTACTTC
>TRBV27|.|.|TRBJ1-3
CASSPIPPQGLSGNTIYF
TGTGCCAGCAGTCCAATACCCCCCCAGGGCCTCTCTGGAAACACCATATATTTT
>TRBV6-1|.|TRBD2|TRBJ2-5
CASSENGLAGMETQYF
TGTGCCAGCAGTGAAAACGGGCTAGCGGGAATGGAGACCCAGTACTTC
>TRBV15|.|.|TRBJ2-7
CATSRDTGALNEQYF
TGTGCCACCAGCAGAGATACGGGGGCGCTTAATGAGCAGTACTTC
>TRBV28|.|.|TRBJ1-1
CASSFSTGLGTEAFF
TGTGCCAGCAGTTTTTCTACAGGGCTGGGGACTGAAGCTTTCTTT
>TRBV11-3|.|TRBD2|TRBJ2-1
CASSLEVGLAGVDEQFF
TGTGCCAGCAGCTTAGAGGTGGGACTAGCGGGAGTCGATGAGCAGTTCTTC